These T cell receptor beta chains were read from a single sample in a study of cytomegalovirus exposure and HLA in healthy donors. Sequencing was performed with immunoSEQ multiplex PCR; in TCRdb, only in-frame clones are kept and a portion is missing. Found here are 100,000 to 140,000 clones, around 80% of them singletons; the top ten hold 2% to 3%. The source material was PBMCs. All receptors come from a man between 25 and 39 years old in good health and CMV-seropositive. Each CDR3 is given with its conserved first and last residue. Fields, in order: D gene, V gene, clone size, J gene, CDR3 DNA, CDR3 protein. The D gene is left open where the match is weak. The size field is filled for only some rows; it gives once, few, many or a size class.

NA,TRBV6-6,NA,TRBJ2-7,TGTGCCAGCAGGTTGGACACCACGGCAGTTGACGAGCAGTACTTC,CASRLDTTAVDEQYF
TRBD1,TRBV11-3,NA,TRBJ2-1,TGTGCCAGCACCCCCCCGGGGACAGCTAACAATGAGCAGTTCTTC,CASTPPGTANNEQFF
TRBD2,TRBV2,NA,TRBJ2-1,TGTGCCAGCAGTCGACTAGCGGGGGTGGATGAGCAGTTCTTC,CASSRLAGVDEQFF
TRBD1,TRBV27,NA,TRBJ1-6,TGTGCCACCTCGACAGGGGTAGGCAATTCACCCCTCCACTTT,CATSTGVGNSPLHF
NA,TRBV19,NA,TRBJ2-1,TGTGCCAGTAGTGCTACTGTGAGCTCCTACAATGAGCAGTTCTTC,CASSATVSSYNEQFF
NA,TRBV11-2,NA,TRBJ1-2,TGTGCCAGCAGCCAGCAGGGGATGGGGGGCTACACCTTC,CASSQQGMGGYTF
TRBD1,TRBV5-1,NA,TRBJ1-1,TGCGCCAGCAGCTTGGTGGGACAGGGAACTGAAGCTTTCTTT,CASSLVGQGTEAFF
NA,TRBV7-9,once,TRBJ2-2,TGTGCCAGCAGCTTACTTTCTCTAGGGGAGCTGTTTTTT,CASSLLSLGELFF
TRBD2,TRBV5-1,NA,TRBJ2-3,TGCGCCAGCAGCTTGTCTGGCGGGGGGGCAGATACGCAGTATTTT,CASSLSGGGADTQYF
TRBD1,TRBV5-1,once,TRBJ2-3,TGCGCCAGCAGCTTGGGTACAGGGGCGCGCACAGATACGCAGTATTTT,CASSLGTGARTDTQYF
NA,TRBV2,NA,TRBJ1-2,TGTGCCAGCAGCGCAGGACAGAATAACAACTATGGCTACACCTTC,CASSAGQNNNYGYTF
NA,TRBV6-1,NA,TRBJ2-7,TGTGCCAGCAGTCGGCGGGTCGACTACGAGCAGTACTTC,CASSRRVDYEQYF
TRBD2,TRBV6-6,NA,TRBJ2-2,TGTGCCAGCAGTCCCCGACTAGCGGGGCTCACCGGGGAGCTGTTTTTT,CASSPRLAGLTGELFF
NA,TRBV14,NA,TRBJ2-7,TGTGCCAGCTCTTTAACCGCGGCCTACGAGCAGTACTTC,CASSLTAAYEQYF
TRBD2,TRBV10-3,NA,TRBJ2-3,TGTGCCATCAGTGATATCGGGGGGGCTAGCACAGATACGCAGTATTTT,CAISDIGGASTDTQYF
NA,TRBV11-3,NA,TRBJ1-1,TGTGCCAGCAGCTTAGGGTGGCGGGGCACTGAAGCTTTCTTT,CASSLGWRGTEAFF
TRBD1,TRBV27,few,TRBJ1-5,TGTGCCAGCAGTTTCGACAGGGACCAGCCCCAGCATTTT,CASSFDRDQPQHF
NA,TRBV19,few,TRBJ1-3,TGTGCCAGTGGGGAACATGACAGGAGAGGAAACACCATATATTTT,CASGEHDRRGNTIYF
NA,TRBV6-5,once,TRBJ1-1,TGTGCCAGCAGTTACTCGCAGCATCAGGGAACTGAAGCTTTCTTT,CASSYSQHQGTEAFF
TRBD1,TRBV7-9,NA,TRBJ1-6,TGTTCCAGCAGCTTAGCCAGGGGGCCTGGGAATTCACCCCTCCACTTT,CSSSLARGPGNSPLHF
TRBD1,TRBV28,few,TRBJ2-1,TGTGCCAGCAGTTTAGGCCTGGGACAGGGCGGCTACAATGAGCAGTTCTTC,CASSLGLGQGGYNEQFF
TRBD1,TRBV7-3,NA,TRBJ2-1,TGTGCCAGCAGCTTAACGTCCTTGGGACAGCTTACAAGGAATGAGCAGTTCTTC,CASSLTSLGQLTRNEQFF
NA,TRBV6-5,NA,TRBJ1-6,TGTGCCAGCAGTTACTCGACAGGTTCGGCACCCCTCCACTTT,CASSYSTGSAPLHF
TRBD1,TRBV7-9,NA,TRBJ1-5,TGTGCCAGCAGCCGGGGACAGGGTATCAATCAGCCCCAGCATTTT,CASSRGQGINQPQHF
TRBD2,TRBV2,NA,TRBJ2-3,TGTGCCAGCGAGACTAGCGGGGGGGCAGCGGATACGCAGTATTTT,CASETSGGAADTQYF
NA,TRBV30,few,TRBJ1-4,TGTGCCTGGAGTGGAGGGCTCTTTAATGAAAAACTGTTTTTT,CAWSGGLFNEKLFF
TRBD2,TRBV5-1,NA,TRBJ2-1,TGCGTCAGCAGCTCCTCTAGCGGGGGCGCGAAGAATGAGCAGTTCTTC,CVSSSSSGGAKNEQFF